The 21 T cell receptor beta chains presented below share a single source sample, sequenced in a study of T cell responses to AZD1222 COVID-19 vaccine (dated by TCRdb to about 2021). Receptors were amplified or captured by the immunoSEQ multiplex PCR assay. Here the immuneACCESS table is served through TCRdb, limited to in-frame sequences with V and J called. Missing clones are a known gap in these copies; in checked studies unresolved V genes cover under half, and the rest lacks a known reason. Within this sample are 140,000 to 150,000 clones, with 70% to 90% of them counted one time only. Of the sample, over 7% is held by the ten largest clones. Reading the label with the study, this specimen's time point is: baseline before first vaccination. Sequenced material: peripheral blood, taken on day 0 of AZD1222 vaccination. These receptors were collected from an adult in good health.

CDR3 DNA: TGTGCCATCTCGTGGGGGGCCAACGTCCTGACTTTC. Protein: CAISWGANVLTF. The chain employs TRBV10-3 and TRBJ2-6; D not resolved. The CDR3 has 12 amino acids. Trimming removed 8 bases from V and 4 bases from J, with 6 bases in between. Germline-derived CDR1 and CDR2 are ENHRY and SYGVKD.

V gene TRBV6-5 combines with J gene TRBJ2-7, with 10 bases aligning to TRBD1. Germline V lookup: CDR1 MNHEY, CDR2 SVGAGI. The V segment lost 6 bases and the J segment 4 bases; nucleotides outside the gene matches: 9. This CDR3 contains 15 residues. The CDR3 reads CASSPPGDRGYEQYF. CDR3 nucleotides: TGTGCCAGCAGCCCCCCGGGGGACAGGGGATACGAGCAGTACTTC.

CDR3 nucleotides: TGTGCCAGCAGTGGGATCACCGGGAAATATCAGCCCCAGCATTTT. Its translation: CASSGITGKYQPQHF. The V and J genes are TRBV2 and TRBJ1-5; D ambiguous. There are 15 residues in the CDR3. Germline assignment: CDR1 SNHLY and CDR2 FYNNEI. The V end was cut by 4 bases, the J end by 5 bases, with 15 bases between. Based on the CDR3 plus reference TRBV2 and TRBJ1-5, the full variable domain is EPEVTQTPSHQVTQMGQEVILRCVPISNHLYFYWYRQILGQKVEFLVSFYNNEISEKSEIFDDQFSVERPDGSNFTLKIRSTKLEDSAMYFCASSGITGKYQPQHFGDGTRLSIL.

The chain couples TRBV2 to TRBJ1-3; D possibly corresponds to TRBD1 (6 bases). The CDR3 runs to 14 residues. V shed 7 bases and J shed 3 bases, with 13 bases lying between them. Germline V gene data show CDR1 as SNHLY and CDR2 as FYNNEI. CDR3: CASTPGGHGNTIYF. The CDR3 coding sequence is TGTGCCAGCACCCCCGGGGGGCATGGAAACACCATATATTTT.

The rearrangement links TRBV10-2 to TRBJ2-1, with 10 positions matching TRBD2. The CDR3 extends over 15 amino acids. V gave up 2 bases and J gave up 4 bases; unmatched junction bases: 2. Germline V gene data show CDR1 as WSHSY and CDR2 as SAAADI. The CDR3 DNA sequence: TGCGCCAGCAGTGAGACTAGCGGGGCGTACAATGAGCAGTTCTTC. Translation gives CASSETSGAYNEQFF.

The V call is TRBV5-1, the J call TRBJ1-5, with D possibly matching TRBD1 (6 bases). The CDR3 contains 15 residues. CDR1 and CDR2 from the germline V gene are SGHRS and YFSETQ. V was pared by 0 bases and J by 7 bases, with 14 bases between. The CDR3 coding sequence is TGCGCCAGCAGCTTGGATCTGGGGGCCGGGCAGCCCCAGCATTTT. It encodes CASSLDLGAGQPQHF.

The chain is built from TRBV6-5 and TRBJ1-2; 9 bases are a match to TRBD1. The V gene's germline CDR1 is MNHEY and CDR2 SVGAGI. The CDR3 has 14 residues. V lost 2 bases to trimming and J lost 6 bases; unmatched junction nucleotides: 4. The CDR3 sequence is CASSYGDRVNGYTF. The DNA for the CDR3 is TGTGCCAGCAGTTACGGGGACAGGGTCAATGGCTACACCTTC.

The rearrangement uses TRBV6-1 and TRBJ2-2; D may correspond to TRBD1 or TRBD2 (5 bases each). The CDR3 runs to 18 residues. Germline-derived CDR1 and CDR2 are MNHNS and SASEGT. V lost 4 bases to trimming and J lost 7 bases, with 25 bases between them. The DNA for the CDR3 is TGTGCCAGCAGTGCCCCGACCGGGAACCCCTGGGGCATCGGGGAGCTGTTTTTT. Amino acids: CASSAPTGNPWGIGELFF.

The rearrangement links TRBV30 to TRBJ1-1; D remains unclear. Trimming removed 2 bases at V and 3 bases at J, with 10 bases between. This CDR3 has 13 residues. Germline values: CDR1 GTSNPN, CDR2 SVGIG (reference sequence). CDR3 sequence: CAWSTTEDTEAFF. In DNA, the CDR3 is TGTGCCTGGAGTACCACTGAGGACACTGAAGCTTTCTTT.

The chain couples TRBV5-4 to TRBJ1-1; D call uncertain. CDR1 is SGHNT and CDR2 is YYREEE in the germline V gene (reference sequence). The CDR3 sequence is 14 residues long. Trimming took off 4 bases at V and 6 bases at J, with 16 bases between the two ends. The CDR3: CASSAAGPAAEAFF. The CDR3 bases are TGTGCCAGCAGCGCTGCCGGGCCGGCCGCTGAAGCTTTCTTT.

This chain uses TRBV4-1 with TRBJ2-1; TRBD2 matches 8 bases. This CDR3 contains 17 residues. V was clipped by 0 bases and J by 3 bases; unmatched bases: 7. CDR1 and CDR2 (germline): MGHRA, YSYEKL. The CDR3 loop reads CASSQDGGASVYNEQFF. The CDR3 nucleotides are TGCGCCAGCAGCCAAGACGGGGGGGCTAGCGTCTACAATGAGCAGTTCTTC.

This sequence joins TRBV7-8 and TRBJ1-5; 7 nucleotides agree with TRBD1. There are 20 residues in the CDR3. Unmatched junction bases numbered 18, after V lost 0 bases and J lost 4 bases. CDR1 and CDR2 from the germline V gene are SGHVS and FQNEAQ. CDR3 residues: CASSLALRTGEPYLNQPQHF. CDR3 in DNA: TGTGCCAGCAGCTTAGCGCTAAGGACAGGCGAGCCCTATCTAAATCAGCCCCAGCATTTT.

This rearrangement joins TRBV10-3 to TRBJ1-5, with D perhaps matching TRBD1 (6 bases). Trimming pared 0 bases from V and 5 bases from J, leaving 11 bases between. The CDR3 runs to 15 residues. Germline values: CDR1 ENHRY, CDR2 SYGVKD. CDR3 in DNA: TGTGCCATCAGTGAGTCAAGGACAGAAGATCAGCCCCAGCATTTT. It codes for CAISESRTEDQPQHF.

The DNA for the CDR3 is TGCGCCAGCAGCCTTCTCGGGGGGGCTCTCACCGGGGAGCTGTTTTTT. Residues: CASSLLGGALTGELFF. The chain is built from TRBV4-1 and TRBJ2-2; 8 nucleotides line up with TRBD2. The J segment lost 4 bases and the V segment lost 4 bases, leaving 8 bases of the junction unmatched. The CDR3 covers 16 residues. Germline V gene sequence: CDR1 MGHRA, CDR2 YSYEKL.

The chain couples TRBV30 to TRBJ1-6; D uncertain. Looked up from germline, CDR1 is GTSNPN and CDR2 is SVGIG (reference sequence). The V gene lost 2 bases and the J gene lost 0 bases, with 5 bases spanning the gap. The CDR3 is made up of 14 amino acids. The CDR3 DNA sequence: TGTGCCTGGAGTAAATACTCCTATAATTCACCCCTCCACTTT. As protein: CAWSKYSYNSPLHF.

This clone was seen only a few times. The CDR3 loop is CASSQDRPGLFSGNTIYF. The CDR3 nucleotides are TGTGCCAGCAGCCAAGATCGCCCGGGACTGTTCTCTGGAAACACCATATATTTT. The chain uses TRBV3-1 (or the pseudogene TRBV3-2) and TRBJ1-3; a weak D match, TRBD1 (5 bases). Deletions cut 0 bases from V and 0 bases from J, with 15 bases between. Looked up from germline, CDR1 is LGHDT and CDR2 is YNNKEL (reference sequence). The CDR3 runs to 18 residues.

The rearrangement uses TRBV19 and TRBJ2-5; 7 bases are a match to TRBD2. With V trimmed by 4 bases and J by 4 bases, 18 bases remained unmatched. Germline V gene sequence: CDR1 LNHDA, CDR2 SQIVND (reference sequence). This CDR3 region has 18 residues. The CDR3 DNA reads TGTGCCAGTAGTAGCCGGGACTACTCCAAATCCGTGAGAGAGACCCAGTACTTC. Translating gives CASSSRDYSKSVRETQYF.

The rearrangement uses TRBV6-5 and TRBJ1-1, with D perhaps TRBD1 (6 bases). The CDR3 runs to 15 residues. V was trimmed by 5 bases and J by 1 base, leaving 14 bases between them. Germline CDR1 MNHEY, CDR2 SVGAGI. The CDR3 region has the DNA TGTGCCAGCAGTCCCTCGGGCAGGGGGAACACTGAAGCTTTCTTT. Translated: CASSPSGRGNTEAFF.

The V gene is TRBV19, the J gene TRBJ1-2; D possibly corresponds to TRBD1 (6 bases). Germline CDR1 LNHDA, CDR2 SQIVND (reference sequence). V was pared by 3 bases and J by 7 bases, with 21 bases between. The CDR3 extends over 16 amino acids. The CDR3 loop reads CASSISRGVGLSGYTF. The CDR3 DNA is TGTGCCAGTAGTATTTCCAGGGGAGTCGGTTTAAGTGGCTACACCTTC.

V gene TRBV4-2 combines with J gene TRBJ2-5; 7 bases match TRBD2. The CDR3 loop spans 14 amino acids. V lost 1 base to trimming and J lost 3 bases; unmatched junction nucleotides: 2. Germline V gene data show CDR1 as LGHNA and CDR2 as YNFKEQ. The CDR3 sequence: CASSQGLAEETQYF. The CDR3 nucleotides are TGTGCCAGCAGCCAAGGGCTAGCGGAAGAGACCCAGTACTTC.

This sequence joins TRBV7-9 and TRBJ2-1; no reliable D call. This CDR3 has 11 residues. The germline V gene encodes CDR1 SEHNR and CDR2 FQNEAQ (reference sequence). With 3 bases removed from V and 7 bases from J, the gap between germline ends came to 4 bases. The CDR3 loop reads CASSFRNEQFF. The CDR3, as DNA: TGTGCCAGCAGCTTCCGTAATGAGCAGTTCTTC.